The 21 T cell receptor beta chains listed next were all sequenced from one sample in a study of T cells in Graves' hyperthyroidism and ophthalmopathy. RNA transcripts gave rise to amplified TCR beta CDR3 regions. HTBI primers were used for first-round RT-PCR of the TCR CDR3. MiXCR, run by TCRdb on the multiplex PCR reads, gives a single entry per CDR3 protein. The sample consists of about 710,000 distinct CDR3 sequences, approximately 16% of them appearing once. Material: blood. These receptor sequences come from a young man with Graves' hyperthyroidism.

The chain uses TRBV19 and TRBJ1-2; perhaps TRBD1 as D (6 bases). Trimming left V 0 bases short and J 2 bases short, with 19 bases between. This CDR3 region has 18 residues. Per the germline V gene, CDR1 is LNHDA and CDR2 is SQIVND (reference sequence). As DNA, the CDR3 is TGTGCCAGTAGTATAGACCTGGGCAGGGGCAAACACAACTATGGCTACACCTTC. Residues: CASSIDLGRGKHNYGYTF.

The CDR3 nucleotides read TGTGCCAGCAGCTTAGATGGGCCCTGGGACTATGGCTACACCTTC. Encoded protein: CASSLDGPWDYGYTF. The chain combines TRBV7-9 with TRBJ1-2; D not resolved. V was trimmed by 1 base and J by 3 bases, leaving 12 bases between them. Germline CDR1 reads SEHNR; CDR2 reads FQNEAQ (reference sequence). This CDR3 has 15 residues.

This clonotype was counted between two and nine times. Here the CDR3 DNA reads TGTGCCAGCCGTGGCGGGAGGGCTGACAAAAACATTCAGTACTTC. It specifies CASRGGRADKNIQYF. The chain combines TRBV3-1 with TRBJ2-4; 9 bases align to TRBD2. With 8 bases clipped from V and 3 bases from J, the junction kept 8 bases outside the gene matches. The CDR3 runs 15 residues. Germline-derived CDR1 and CDR2 are LGHDT and YNNKEL (reference sequence). The whole variable domain, filled in from reference TRBV3-1 and TRBJ2-4, reads DTAVSQTPKYLVTQMGNDKSIKCEQNLGHDTMYWYKQDSKKFLKIMFSYNNKELIINETVPNRFSPKSPDKAHLNLHINSLELGDSAVYFCASRGGRADKNIQYFGAGTRLSVL.

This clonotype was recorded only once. The CDR3 bases are TGTGCCAGCAGTTTATTAGGGGGGGACACCGGGGAGCTGTTTTTT. As protein: CASSLLGGDTGELFF. The chain carries TRBV27 and TRBJ2-2; weak D call: TRBD2 (7 bases). V shed 1 base and J shed 3 bases, with 9 bases lying between them. Germline loops: CDR1 MNHEY, CDR2 SMNVEV (reference sequence). The CDR3 runs to 15 residues.

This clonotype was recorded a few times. For the CDR3, the DNA is TGTGCCAGCAGTTCCTCCCGGGCCGCCCCCGAGACAGATACGCAGTATTTT. This encodes CASSSSRAAPETDTQYF. The V and J genes are TRBV28 and TRBJ2-3; D ambiguous. The CDR3 length is 17 residues. The V and J ends lost 4 bases and 3 bases respectively, with 20 bases between them. Germline V gives CDR1 MDHEN, CDR2 SYDVKM.

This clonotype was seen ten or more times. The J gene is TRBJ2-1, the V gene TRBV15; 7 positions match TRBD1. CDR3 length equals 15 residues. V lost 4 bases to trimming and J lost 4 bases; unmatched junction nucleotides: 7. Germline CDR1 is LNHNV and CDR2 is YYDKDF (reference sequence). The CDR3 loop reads CATSNRGPPYNEQFF. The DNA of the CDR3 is TGTGCCACCAGCAACAGGGGTCCCCCTTACAATGAGCAGTTCTTC. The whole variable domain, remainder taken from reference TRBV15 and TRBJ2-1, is DAMVIQNPRYQVTQFGKPVTLSCSQTLNHNVMYWYQQKSSQAPKLLFHYYDKDFNNEADTPDNFQSRRPNTSFCFLDIRSPGLGDTAMYLCATSNRGPPYNEQFFGPGTRLTVL.

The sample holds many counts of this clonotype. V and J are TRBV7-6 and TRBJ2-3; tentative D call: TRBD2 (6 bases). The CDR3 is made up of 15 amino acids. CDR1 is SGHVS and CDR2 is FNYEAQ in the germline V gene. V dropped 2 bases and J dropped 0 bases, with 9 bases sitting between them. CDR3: CASSLTGASTDTQYF. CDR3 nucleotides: TGTGCCAGCAGCTTAACGGGAGCTAGCACAGATACGCAGTATTTT.

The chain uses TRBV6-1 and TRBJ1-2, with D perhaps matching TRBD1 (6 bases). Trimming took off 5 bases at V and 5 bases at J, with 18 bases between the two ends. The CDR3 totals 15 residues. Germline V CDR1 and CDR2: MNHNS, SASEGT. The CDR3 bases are TGTGCCAGCAGTTTCCTACGGGGGGGCGCTTATGGCTACACCTTC. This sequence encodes CASSFLRGGAYGYTF.

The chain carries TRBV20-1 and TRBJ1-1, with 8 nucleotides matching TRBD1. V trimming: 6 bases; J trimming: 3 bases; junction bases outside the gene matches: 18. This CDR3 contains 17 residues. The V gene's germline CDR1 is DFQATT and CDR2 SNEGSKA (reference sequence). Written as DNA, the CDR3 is TGCAGTGCAATAAGGGCCAGGGGGCGTAGTTATTACACTGAAGCTTTCTTT. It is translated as CSAIRARGRSYYTEAFF.

CDR3 coding DNA: TGTGCCAGTGGGGGCTCTGGGGCCAACGTCCTGACTTTC. This encodes CASGGSGANVLTF. The chain links TRBV11-3 to TRBJ2-6, with D perhaps TRBD1 or TRBD2 (5 bases each). CDR3 length: 13 amino acids. Germline values: CDR1 SGHNT, CDR2 YENEEA. The V end lost 9 bases, the J end lost 0 bases, and 6 bases lay between the germline ends. Together with reference TRBV11-3 and TRBJ2-6, the CDR3 gives the full variable domain: EAGVVQSPRYKIIEKKQPVAFWCNPISGHNTLYWYLQNLGQGPELLIRYENEEAVDDSQLPKDRFSAERLKGVDSTLKIQPAELGDSAVYLCASGGSGANVLTFGAGSRLTVL.

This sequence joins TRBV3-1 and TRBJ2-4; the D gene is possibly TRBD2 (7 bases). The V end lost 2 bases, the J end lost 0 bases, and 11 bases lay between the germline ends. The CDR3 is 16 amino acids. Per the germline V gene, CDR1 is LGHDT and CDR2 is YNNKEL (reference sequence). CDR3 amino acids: CASSQRGGRAKNIQYF. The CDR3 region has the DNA TGTGCCAGCAGCCAAAGGGGGGGGCGAGCCAAAAACATTCAGTACTTC.

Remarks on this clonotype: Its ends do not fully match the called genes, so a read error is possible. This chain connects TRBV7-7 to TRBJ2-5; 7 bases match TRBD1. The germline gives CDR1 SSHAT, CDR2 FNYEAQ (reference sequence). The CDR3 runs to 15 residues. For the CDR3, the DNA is TGTGCTAGCAGCTTATCCACAGGGGAAAAAGAGACCCAGTACTTC. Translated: CASSLSTGEKETQYF. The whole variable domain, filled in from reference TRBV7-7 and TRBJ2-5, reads GAGVSQSPRYKVTKRGQDVTLRCDPISSHATLYWYQQALGQGPEFLTYFNYEAQPDKSGLPSDRFSAERPEGSISTLTIQRTEQRDSAMYRCASSLSTGEKETQYFGPGTRLLVL.

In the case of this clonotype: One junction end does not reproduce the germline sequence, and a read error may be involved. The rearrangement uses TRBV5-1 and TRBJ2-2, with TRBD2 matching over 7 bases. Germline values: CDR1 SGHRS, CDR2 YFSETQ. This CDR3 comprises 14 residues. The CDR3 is CASSPESAWGGLFF. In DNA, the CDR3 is TGCGCCAGCAGCCCCGAATCAGCCTGGGGGGGGCTGTTTTTT.

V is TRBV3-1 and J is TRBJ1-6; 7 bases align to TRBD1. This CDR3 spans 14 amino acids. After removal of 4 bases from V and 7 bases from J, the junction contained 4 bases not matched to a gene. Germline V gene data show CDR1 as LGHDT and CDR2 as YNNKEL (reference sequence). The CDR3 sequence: CASSRGQQNSPLHF. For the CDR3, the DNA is TGTGCCAGCAGCCGGGGACAGCAAAATTCACCCCTCCACTTT.

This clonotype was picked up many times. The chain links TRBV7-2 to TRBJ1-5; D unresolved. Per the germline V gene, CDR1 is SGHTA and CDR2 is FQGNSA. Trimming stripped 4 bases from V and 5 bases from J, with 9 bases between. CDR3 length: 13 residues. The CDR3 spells CASSSSPHQPQHF. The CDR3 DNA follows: TGTGCCAGCAGCTCCTCTCCTCATCAGCCCCAGCATTTT.

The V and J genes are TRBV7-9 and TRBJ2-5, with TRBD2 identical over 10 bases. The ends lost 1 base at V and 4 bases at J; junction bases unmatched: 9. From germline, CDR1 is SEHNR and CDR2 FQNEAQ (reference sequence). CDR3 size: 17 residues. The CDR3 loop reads CASSLELLAGESETQYF. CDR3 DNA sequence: TGTGCCAGCAGCTTAGAGCTGCTAGCGGGAGAGTCAGAGACCCAGTACTTC.

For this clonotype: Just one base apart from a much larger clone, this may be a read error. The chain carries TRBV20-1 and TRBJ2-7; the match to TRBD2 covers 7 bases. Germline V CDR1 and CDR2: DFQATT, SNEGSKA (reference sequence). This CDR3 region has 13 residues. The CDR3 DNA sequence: TGCAGTGATAGAGGGGCTAGCGGCTACGAGCAGTACTTC. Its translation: CSDRGASGYEQYF.

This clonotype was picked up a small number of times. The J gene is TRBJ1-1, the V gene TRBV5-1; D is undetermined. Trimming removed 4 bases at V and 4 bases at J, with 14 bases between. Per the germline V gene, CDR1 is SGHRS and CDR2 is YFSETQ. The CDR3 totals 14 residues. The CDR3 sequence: CASSATGSGTEAFF. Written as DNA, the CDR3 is TGCGCCAGCAGCGCCACGGGCTCTGGCACTGAAGCTTTCTTT.

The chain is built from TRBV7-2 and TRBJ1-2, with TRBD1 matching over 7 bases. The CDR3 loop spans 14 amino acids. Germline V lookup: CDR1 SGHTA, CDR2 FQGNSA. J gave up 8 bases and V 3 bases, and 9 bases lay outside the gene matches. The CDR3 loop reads CASSLQGGKIGYTF. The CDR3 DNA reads TGTGCCAGCAGCTTGCAGGGGGGGAAGATCGGCTACACCTTC.

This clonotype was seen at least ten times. In DNA, the CDR3 is TGTGCCAGCAGCCATGGTGGACAGGGTTTGGACGAGCAGTACTTC. Encoded protein: CASSHGGQGLDEQYF. The chain uses TRBV3-1 and TRBJ2-7, with 8 nucleotides matching TRBD1. The V segment lost 3 bases and the J segment 5 bases; nucleotides outside the gene matches: 9. In germline, CDR1 is LGHDT, CDR2 YNNKEL (reference sequence). The CDR3 has 15 amino acids.

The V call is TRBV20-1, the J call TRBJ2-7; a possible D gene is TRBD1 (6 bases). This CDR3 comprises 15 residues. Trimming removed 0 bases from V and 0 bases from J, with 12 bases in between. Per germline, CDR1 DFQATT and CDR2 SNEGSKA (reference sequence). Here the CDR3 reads CSARDRDTSSYEQYF. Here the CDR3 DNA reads TGCAGTGCTAGAGATAGGGACACGAGCTCCTACGAGCAGTACTTC.